These 6 T cell receptor beta chains were sequenced from one sample in a study of lymphopenia after photon versus proton radiotherapy. Some clones are missing from TCRdb's copy, which holds only in-frame ones; the method was immunoSEQ multiplex PCR. The table shows approximately 31,000 clones, with about 87% occurring only once. Sequenced material: peripheral blood, taken from a patient treated with proton-based radiotherapy. The source of these receptors is a woman in her seventies with pancreatic cancer.

The chain recombines TRBV10-3 with TRBJ2-5; 12 bases are shared with TRBD2. The V and J ends lost 5 bases and 3 bases, in that order; junction bases with no gene match: 4. Germline CDR1 reads ENHRY; CDR2 reads SYGVKD. This CDR3 region has 15 residues. CDR3 in DNA: TGTGCCATCAGTCGGACTAGCGGGAATAAAGAGACCCAGTACTTC. Amino acid sequence: CAISRTSGNKETQYF.

The CDR3 DNA sequence: TGTGCCAGCAGCCCCGGGACAGGGGTGAGTTATGGCTACACCTTC. Its translation: CASSPGTGVSYGYTF. V usage is TRBV5-5 and J usage is TRBJ1-2; 10 bases line up with TRBD1. The ends lost 4 bases at V and 5 bases at J; junction bases unmatched: 8. The CDR3 extends over 15 amino acids. The germline gives CDR1 SGHKS, CDR2 YYEKEE (reference sequence).

The CDR3 DNA sequence: TGTGCCAGCAGCGAGATTAAGGGGTTTAGCACTGAAGCTTTCTTT. Translation: CASSEIKGFSTEAFF. V usage is TRBV28 and J usage is TRBJ1-1, with D maybe TRBD1 (5 bases). Germline lookup yields CDR1 MDHEN and CDR2 SYDVKM. V was clipped by 6 bases and J by 4 bases, with 18 bases between them. CDR3 length: 15 amino acids.

This rearrangement joins TRBV18 to TRBJ2-7, with 7 nucleotides matching TRBD1. The CDR3 contains 12 residues. Germline assignment: CDR1 KGHSH and CDR2 LQKENI. Trimming at V came to 5 bases and at J to 5 bases, leaving 3 bases not matched to a gene. CDR3 sequence: CASSSTGDEQYF. CDR3 sequence (DNA): TGTGCCAGCTCATCAACAGGGGACGAGCAGTACTTC.

The chain joins TRBV18 to TRBJ1-2, with D possibly being TRBD1 (5 bases). Germline CDR1 reads KGHSH; CDR2 reads LQKENI. This CDR3 spans 17 amino acids. V was shortened by 0 bases and J by 4 bases, with 18 bases between the two germline ends. CDR3 coding DNA: TGTGCCAGCTCACCACCTCGTAGCGGGGACGGCCTCTATGGCTACACCTTC. Residues: CASSPPRSGDGLYGYTF. Full variable domain (rest looked up from reference TRBV18 and TRBJ1-2): NAGVMQNPRHLVRRRGQEARLRCSPMKGHSHVYWYRQLPEEGLKFMVYLQKENIIDESGMPKERFSAEFPKEGPSILRIQQVVRGDSAAYFCASSPPRSGDGLYGYTFGSGTRLTVV.

The chain employs TRBV30 and TRBJ2-7; 10 positions agree with TRBD1. Trimming at V came to 0 bases and at J to 4 bases, leaving 6 bases not matched to a gene. The CDR3 extends over 15 amino acids. CDR1 GTSNPN and CDR2 SVGIG come from the germline V gene (reference sequence). DNA for the CDR3: TGTGCCTGGAGTGTATGGGGACAGGGGAAGTACGAGCAGTACTTC. Translating gives CAWSVWGQGKYEQYF.